This TCR beta chain was observed in a study of control samples from healthy donors and cancer patients. The table came from immunoSEQ multiplex PCR; TCRdb's copy has only in-frame clones and leaves some out. The repertoire has about 89,000 clones, about 89% of them found once; the top ten carry roughly 21%. Trimming removed 5 bases at V and 7 bases at J, with 15 bases between. The CDR3 contains 14 residues. CDR1 and CDR2 from the germline V gene are MNHEY and SMNVEV (reference sequence). The sample was blood. The V call is TRBV27, the J call TRBJ2-1; tentatively, D is TRBD1 or TRBD2 (5 bases each). The receptor was derived from a man aged 30-40 years in good health. CDR3 sequence (DNA): TGTGCCAGCAGTCTCCCGGGGCTTCCTAATGAGCAGTTCTTC. This translates into CASSLPGLPNEQFF.